The 27 T cell receptor beta chains below were found in one sample sequenced in a study of long-term antiretroviral therapy in people with HIV. It was version v3.0 of the immunoSEQ assay that was run at survey level. Sequencing used immunoSEQ multiplex PCR; TCRdb keeps in-frame clones, though not all of them. The table includes around 25,000 clones, more than 65% detected once. The sample here was unsorted PBMCs, taken 4.4 years after starting antiretroviral therapy. The source of these receptors is a man aged 25 to 40 with HIV.

The gene calls are TRBV11-2 and TRBJ1-1; 8 bases agree with TRBD1. V shed 2 bases, J shed 7 bases, and the junction held 18 bases outside the gene matches. Germline V gene lookup returns CDR1 SGHAT and CDR2 FQNNGV. The CDR3 consists of 18 residues. The CDR3 sequence is CASSLSLDREWVGGEAFF. CDR3 DNA sequence: TGTGCCAGCAGCTTAAGTTTGGACAGGGAATGGGTCGGGGGTGAAGCTTTCTTT. The full variable domain, completed using reference TRBV11-2 and TRBJ1-1, is EAGVAQSPRYKIIEKRQSVAFWCNPISGHATLYWYQQILGQGPKLLIQFQNNGVVDDSQLPKDRFSAERLKGVDSTLKIQPAKLEDSAVYLCASSLSLDREWVGGEAFFGQGTRLTVV.

The rearrangement uses TRBV6-1 and TRBJ1-4, with D possibly being TRBD1 (6 bases). CDR1 is MNHNS and CDR2 is SASEGT in the germline V gene. The CDR3 has 14 residues. Trimming removed 2 bases at V and 6 bases at J, with 10 bases between. The CDR3 loop reads CASSETGLDEKLFF. The CDR3 DNA follows: TGTGCCAGCAGTGAAACAGGGCTGGATGAAAAACTGTTTTTT.

This clone is a singleton in its sample. The chain employs TRBV7-9 and TRBJ1-2, with D uncertain. This CDR3 spans 12 amino acids. V was cut by 1 base and J by 10 bases, with 10 bases left in between. CDR1 and CDR2 (germline): SEHNR, FQNEAQ (reference sequence). The CDR3 nucleotides read TGTGCCAGCAGCTTAGAACAGCGTAACTACACCTTC. Its protein is CASSLEQRNYTF.

This chain links TRBV2 with TRBJ2-7; D unclear. Trimming cost V 8 bases and J 4 bases, with 9 bases left between them. Germline CDR1 and CDR2: SNHLY and FYNNEI. The CDR3 consists of 11 residues. DNA for the CDR3: TGTGCCAGCCCTGGTCCGTACGAGCAGTACTTC. It encodes CASPGPYEQYF.

This chain connects TRBV19 to TRBJ2-7, with D possibly matching TRBD2 (5 bases). CDR3 length: 15 residues. The germline V gene encodes CDR1 LNHDA and CDR2 SQIVND (reference sequence). With 1 base removed from V and 0 bases from J, the gap between germline ends came to 10 bases. CDR3 in amino acids: CASSIVGNPSYEQYF. Here the CDR3 DNA reads TGTGCCAGTAGTATAGTCGGGAATCCCTCCTACGAGCAGTACTTC.

V is TRBV9 and J is TRBJ2-3; D not certain. Germline loops: CDR1 SGDLS, CDR2 YYNGEE. The CDR3 sequence is 13 residues long. Trimming stripped 4 bases from V and 6 bases from J, with 12 bases between. DNA for the CDR3: TGTGCCAGCAGCCCATATATGGTGGATACGCAGTATTTT. Its protein is CASSPYMVDTQYF.

This clone was seen a few times. This chain uses TRBV28 with TRBJ1-5; the match to TRBD1 covers 7 bases. The CDR3 extends over 14 amino acids. CDR1 and CDR2 from the germline V gene are MDHEN and SYDVKM. The trim removed 5 bases at V and 5 bases at J, leaving 6 bases unmatched. The CDR3 nucleotides are TGTGCCAGCAGTCCGGGACAGTTGTATCAGCCCCAGCATTTT. It yields the protein CASSPGQLYQPQHF.

CDR3 amino acids: CASSYFAPESTEAFF. CDR3 bases: TGTGCCAGCAGTTACTTCGCTCCGGAGAGCACTGAAGCTTTCTTT. The chain joins TRBV6-5 to TRBJ1-1, with no clear D. The CDR3 spans 15 residues. In germline, CDR1 is MNHEY, CDR2 SVGAGI. V was trimmed by 1 base and J by 4 bases, leaving 13 bases between them.

The V gene is TRBV5-6, the J gene TRBJ1-4; D perhaps matches TRBD1 (5 bases). Germline CDR1 SGHDT, CDR2 YYEEEE. CDR3 length: 16 residues. The ends were cut back, 4 bases at V and 6 bases at J, with 19 bases in the middle. CDR3 residues: CASSLRGGILDEKLFF. Here the CDR3 DNA reads TGTGCCAGCAGCCTGCGGGGGGGGATTTTAGATGAAAAACTGTTTTTT. Supplemented by reference TRBV5-6 and TRBJ1-4, the full variable domain reads DAGVTQSPTHLIKTRGQQVTLRCSPKSGHDTVSWYQQALGQGPQFIFQYYEEEERQRGNFPDRFSGHQFPNYSSELNVNALLLGDSALYLCASSLRGGILDEKLFFGSGTQLSVL.

The V call is TRBV9, the J call TRBJ2-4; D not resolved. Trimming took 2 bases from V and 5 from J, leaving 8 bases between them. The CDR3 is 13 residues long. Germline CDR1 is SGDLS and CDR2 is YYNGEE. CDR3: CASSVGGENIQYF. CDR3 DNA sequence: TGTGCCAGCAGCGTGGGTGGGGAAAACATTCAGTACTTC.

This clone was seen only a few times. CDR3 sequence (DNA): TGTGCCAGCAGTGGGGGACAGGCTAACTATGGCTACACCTTC. This gives the protein CASSGGQANYGYTF. The chain links TRBV28 to TRBJ1-2; 8 bases fit TRBD1. J was trimmed by 0 bases and V by 5 bases; bases with no gene match: 2. This CDR3 is 14 amino acids long. Germline V gives CDR1 MDHEN, CDR2 SYDVKM.

The chain has TRBV27 and TRBJ2-3; a possible D gene is TRBD2 (5 bases). V shed 2 bases and J shed 2 bases, with 8 bases lying between them. The CDR3 contains 14 residues. Germline V CDR1 and CDR2: MNHEY, SMNVEV (reference sequence). CDR3 DNA: TGTGCCAGCAGTTTAACGGGGATCACAGATACGCAGTATTTT. Residues: CASSLTGITDTQYF.

This chain uses TRBV9 with TRBJ1-2, with 7 nucleotides matching TRBD1. Germline CDR1 is SGDLS and CDR2 is YYNGEE. This CDR3 has 17 amino acids. V shed 4 bases and J 5 bases; nucleotides not matched to a gene: 17. For the CDR3, the DNA is TGTGCCAGCAGCCCCGAGGGAGGGGGCGGATTTAGGTATGGCTACACCTTC. This sequence encodes CASSPEGGGGFRYGYTF. Filled out from reference TRBV9 and TRBJ1-2, the complete variable domain reads DSGVTQTPKHLITATGQRVTLRCSPRSGDLSVYWYQQSLDQGLQFLIQYYNGEERAKGNILERFSAQQFPDLHSELNLSSLELGDSALYFCASSPEGGGGFRYGYTFGSGTRLTVV.

The rearrangement uses TRBV5-4 and TRBJ1-1; D gene ambiguous. The V end was cut by 5 bases, the J end by 5 bases, with 16 bases between. Germline CDR1 reads SGHNT; CDR2 reads YYREEE (reference sequence). The CDR3 has 14 residues. This CDR3 reads CASRIGEGRTEAFF. The CDR3 DNA is TGTGCCAGCAGGATCGGGGAAGGTCGAACTGAAGCTTTCTTT.

J is TRBJ1-2 and V is TRBV28; 7 nucleotides match TRBD1. Germline trimming cut 5 bases from V and 3 bases from J; bases unmatched to any gene: 18. The CDR3 totals 18 residues. Germline assignment: CDR1 MDHEN and CDR2 SYDVKM. CDR3 bases: TGTGCCAGCAGTACGCCCTTCGACAGGGAAGTAAGGTACTATGGCTACACCTTC. Translated, it gives CASSTPFDREVRYYGYTF.

This chain joins TRBV19 and TRBJ1-1; D remains ambiguous. This CDR3 is 14 amino acids long. The V and J ends lost 1 base and 2 bases respectively, with 8 bases between them. Germline lookup yields CDR1 LNHDA and CDR2 SQIVND (reference sequence). CDR3 bases: TGTGCCAGTAGTATAGCCGGACCTAACACTGAAGCTTTCTTT. This encodes CASSIAGPNTEAFF.

The rearrangement links TRBV7-8 to TRBJ1-1, with unresolved D. Deletions cut 3 bases from V and 1 base from J, with 6 bases between. Looked up from germline, CDR1 is SGHVS and CDR2 is FQNEAQ. The CDR3 has 13 residues. In DNA, the CDR3 is TGTGCCAGCAGCTTGGACCCGAACACTGAAGCTTTCTTT. Its protein is CASSLDPNTEAFF.

The chain recombines TRBV13 with TRBJ2-3; D gene unclear. Germline lookup yields CDR1 PRHDT and CDR2 FYEKMQ (reference sequence). CDR3 size: 13 residues. V was clipped by 4 bases and J by 1 base, with 6 bases between them. CDR3 DNA sequence: TGTGCCAGCAGCTCCTCAGGCACAGATACGCAGTATTTT. Its protein product is CASSSSGTDTQYF. Combining the CDR3 with reference TRBV13 and TRBJ2-3 gives the whole variable domain AAGVIQSPRHLIKEKRETATLKCYPIPRHDTVYWYQQGPGQDPQFLISFYEKMQSDKGSIPDRFSAQQFSDYHSELNMSSLELGDSALYFCASSSSGTDTQYFGPGTRLTVL.

The rearrangement joins TRBV27 to TRBJ2-7; D not resolved. Trimming took off 8 bases at V and 1 base at J, with 12 bases between the two ends. The germline V gene encodes CDR1 MNHEY and CDR2 SMNVEV (reference sequence). This CDR3 has 13 residues. The CDR3 region has the DNA TGTGCCAGCGGGTCCAGTGATTCCTACGAGCAGTACTTC. It is translated as CASGSSDSYEQYF.

The genes are TRBV4-1 and TRBJ2-7; 11 bases line up with TRBD2. CDR3 length: 18 residues. Per the germline V gene, CDR1 is MGHRA and CDR2 is YSYEKL. V lost 1 base and J lost 7; bases outside the gene matches: 15. The CDR3 bases are TGCGCCAGCAGCCAAGTCCCAACCTTACTAGCGGGAGAAGGTGAGCAGTACTTC. This codes for CASSQVPTLLAGEGEQYF.

This rearrangement joins TRBV10-3 to TRBJ2-5; the D gene is possibly TRBD2 (6 bases). The CDR3 is 12 residues long. CDR1 and CDR2 (germline): ENHRY, SYGVKD. V shed 3 bases and J shed 13 bases, with 15 bases lying between them. The CDR3 is CAISEGAGTPYF. The DNA for the CDR3 is TGTGCCATCAGTGAAGGGGCCGGGACTCCGTACTTC.

V gene TRBV19 combines with J gene TRBJ2-1; D is unclear. Trimming cost V 3 bases and J 8 bases, with 11 bases left between them. From germline, CDR1 is LNHDA and CDR2 SQIVND (reference sequence). This CDR3 is built from 13 residues. The DNA for the CDR3 is TGTGCCAGTAGTATGTACCCCTGGGATGAGCAGTTCTTC. It specifies CASSMYPWDEQFF. The complete variable domain, with remaining parts taken from reference TRBV19 and TRBJ2-1, reads DGGITQSPKYLFRKEGQNVTLSCEQNLNHDAMYWYRQDPGQGLRLIYYSQIVNDFQKGDIAEGYSVSREKKESFPLTVTSAQKNPTAFYLCASSMYPWDEQFFGPGTRLTVL.

V and J are TRBV18 and TRBJ2-3, with 12 bases aligning to TRBD2. V lost 3 bases, J lost 3 bases, and 4 bases stayed unmatched. The V gene's germline CDR1 is KGHSH and CDR2 LQKENI. The CDR3 has 16 amino acids. The DNA of the CDR3 is TGTGCCAGCTCACCTCTAGCGGGAGGGCCGACAGATACGCAGTATTTT. Amino acid sequence: CASSPLAGGPTDTQYF.

The rearrangement uses TRBV9 and TRBJ2-7; a possible D gene is TRBD1 (6 bases). Germline V gives CDR1 SGDLS, CDR2 YYNGEE. There are 15 residues in the CDR3. With 4 bases removed from V and 5 bases from J, the gap between germline ends came to 19 bases. The DNA of the CDR3 is TGTGCCAGCAGCCCCCGGACAGACCCTCGGGACGAGCAGTACTTC. Residues: CASSPRTDPRDEQYF.

This clone was seen once. This chain connects TRBV7-3 to TRBJ2-7; no reliable D call. Trimming took off 1 base at V and 3 bases at J, with 13 bases between the two ends. Germline V gene sequence: CDR1 SGHTA, CDR2 FQGTGA. The CDR3 runs to 15 residues. CDR3 residues: CASSLMGTVGYEQYF. CDR3 DNA: TGTGCCAGCAGCTTAATGGGAACAGTTGGCTACGAGCAGTACTTC.

This clone was found once. V is TRBV5-1 and J is TRBJ2-7; TRBD1 agrees at 9 bases. The CDR3 is made up of 15 amino acids. Germline V gene sequence: CDR1 SGHRS, CDR2 YFSETQ. Trimming at V came to 4 bases and at J to 4 bases, leaving 9 bases not matched to a gene. In nucleotides, the CDR3 is TGCGCCAGCAGCAAGGGGACAGGGAATTCATACGAGCAGTACTTC. Amino acids: CASSKGTGNSYEQYF.

The chain recombines TRBV28 with TRBJ1-2, with D possibly TRBD1 on 5 matching bases. V shed 5 bases and J shed 5 bases, with 24 bases lying between them. Germline assignment: CDR1 MDHEN and CDR2 SYDVKM. The CDR3 is made up of 17 amino acids. DNA for the CDR3: TGTGCCAGCAGTAACGCAGGGCCGATCTACCGAGGGTATGGCTACACCTTC. Translating gives CASSNAGPIYRGYGYTF.